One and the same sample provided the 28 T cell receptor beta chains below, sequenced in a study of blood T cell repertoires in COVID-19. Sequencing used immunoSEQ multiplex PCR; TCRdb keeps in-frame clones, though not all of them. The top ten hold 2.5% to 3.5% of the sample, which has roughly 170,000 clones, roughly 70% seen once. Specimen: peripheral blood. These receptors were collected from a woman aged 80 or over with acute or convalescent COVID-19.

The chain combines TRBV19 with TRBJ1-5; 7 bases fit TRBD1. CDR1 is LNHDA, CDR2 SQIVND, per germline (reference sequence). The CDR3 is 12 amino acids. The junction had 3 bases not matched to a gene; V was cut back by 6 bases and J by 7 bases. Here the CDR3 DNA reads TGTGCCAGTAGCGGGGGACAGCAGCCCCAGCATTTT. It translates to CASSGGQQPQHF.

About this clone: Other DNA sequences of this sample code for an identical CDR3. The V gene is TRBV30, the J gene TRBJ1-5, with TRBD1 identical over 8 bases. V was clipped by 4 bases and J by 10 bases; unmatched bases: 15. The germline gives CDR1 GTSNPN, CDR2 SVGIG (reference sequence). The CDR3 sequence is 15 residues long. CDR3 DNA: TGTGCCTGGACTCAGGGGGCGGGGACGGGTCAACCCCAGCATTTT. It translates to CAWTQGAGTGQPQHF.

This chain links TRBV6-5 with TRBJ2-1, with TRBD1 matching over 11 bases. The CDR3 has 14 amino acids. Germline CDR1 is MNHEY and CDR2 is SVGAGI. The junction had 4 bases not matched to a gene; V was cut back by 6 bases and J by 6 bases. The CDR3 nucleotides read TGTGCCAGCAGCAGGGACAGGGGGGGCAATGAGCAGTTCTTC. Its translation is CASSRDRGGNEQFF.

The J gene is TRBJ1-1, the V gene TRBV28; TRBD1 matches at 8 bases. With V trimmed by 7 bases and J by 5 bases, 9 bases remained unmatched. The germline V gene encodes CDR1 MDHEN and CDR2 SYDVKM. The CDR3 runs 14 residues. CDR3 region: CASTLTGGVTEAFF. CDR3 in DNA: TGTGCCAGCACTCTAACAGGGGGGGTGACTGAAGCTTTCTTT.

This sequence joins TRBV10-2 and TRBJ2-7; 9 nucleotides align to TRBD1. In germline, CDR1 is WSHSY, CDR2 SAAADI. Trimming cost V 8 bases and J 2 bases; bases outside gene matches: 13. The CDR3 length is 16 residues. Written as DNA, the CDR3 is TGCGCCAGCGAGGAGCCGGGACAGGGATCCCCCTACGAGCAGTACTTC. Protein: CASEEPGQGSPYEQYF.

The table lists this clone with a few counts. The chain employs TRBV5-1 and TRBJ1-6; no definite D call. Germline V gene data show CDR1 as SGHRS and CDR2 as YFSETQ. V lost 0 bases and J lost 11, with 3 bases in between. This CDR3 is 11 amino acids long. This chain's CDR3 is CASSLEPPLHF. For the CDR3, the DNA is TGCGCCAGCAGCTTGGAGCCACCCCTCCACTTT.

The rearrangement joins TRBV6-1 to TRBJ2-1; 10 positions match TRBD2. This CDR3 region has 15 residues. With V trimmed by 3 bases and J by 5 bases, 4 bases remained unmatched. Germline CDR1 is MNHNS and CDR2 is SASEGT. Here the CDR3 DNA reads TGTGCCAGCAGTGACGGACTAGCGGACAACAATGAGCAGTTCTTC. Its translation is CASSDGLADNNEQFF.

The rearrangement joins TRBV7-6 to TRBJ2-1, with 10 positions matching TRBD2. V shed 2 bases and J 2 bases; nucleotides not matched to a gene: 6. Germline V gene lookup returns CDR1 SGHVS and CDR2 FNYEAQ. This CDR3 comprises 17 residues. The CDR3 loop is CASSLLAGEGAYNEQFF. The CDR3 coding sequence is TGTGCCAGCAGCTTACTAGCGGGAGAGGGGGCCTACAATGAGCAGTTCTTC.

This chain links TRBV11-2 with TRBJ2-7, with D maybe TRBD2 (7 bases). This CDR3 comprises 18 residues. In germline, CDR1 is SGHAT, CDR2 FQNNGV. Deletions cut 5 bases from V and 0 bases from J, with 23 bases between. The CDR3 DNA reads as TGTGCCAGCAGCCTAGGGGGGGGTAAGCGGAGGAGCTCCTACGAGCAGTACTTC. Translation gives CASSLGGGKRRSSYEQYF.

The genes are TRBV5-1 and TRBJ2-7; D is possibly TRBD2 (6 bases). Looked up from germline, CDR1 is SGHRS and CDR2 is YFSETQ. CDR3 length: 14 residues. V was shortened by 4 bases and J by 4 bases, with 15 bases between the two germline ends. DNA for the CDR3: TGCGCCAGCAGCCCTACCGGGGGTTCTTACGAGCAGTACTTC. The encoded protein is CASSPTGGSYEQYF. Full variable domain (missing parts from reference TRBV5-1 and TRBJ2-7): KAGVTQTPRYLIKTRGQQVTLSCSPISGHRSVSWYQQTPGQGLQFLFEYFSETQRNKGNFPGRFSGRQFSNSRSEMNVSTLELGDSALYLCASSPTGGSYEQYFGPGTRLTVT.

The CDR3 DNA sequence: TGCAGCGTTCGGAGACTAGCGGGAGTGGAGACCCAGTACTTC. It translates to CSVRRLAGVETQYF. This chain joins TRBV29-1 and TRBJ2-5, with 12 bases that match TRBD2. Trimming at V came to 5 bases and at J to 5 bases, leaving 6 bases not matched to a gene. The CDR3 is 14 residues long. Germline V lookup: CDR1 SQVTM, CDR2 ANQGSEA. Using reference TRBV29-1 and TRBJ2-5 for the parts outside the CDR3, the full variable domain is SAVISQKPSRDICQRGTSLTIQCQVDSQVTMMFWYRQQPGQSLTLIATANQGSEATYESGFVIDKFPISRPNLTFSTLTVSNMSPEDSSIYLCSVRRLAGVETQYFGPGTRLLVL.

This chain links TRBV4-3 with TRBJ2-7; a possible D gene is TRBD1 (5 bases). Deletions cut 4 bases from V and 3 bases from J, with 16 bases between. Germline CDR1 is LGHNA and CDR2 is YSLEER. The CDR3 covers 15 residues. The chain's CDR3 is CASSRNPDSYYEQYF. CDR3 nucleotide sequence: TGCGCCAGCAGCCGCAATCCCGACAGCTACTACGAGCAGTACTTC.

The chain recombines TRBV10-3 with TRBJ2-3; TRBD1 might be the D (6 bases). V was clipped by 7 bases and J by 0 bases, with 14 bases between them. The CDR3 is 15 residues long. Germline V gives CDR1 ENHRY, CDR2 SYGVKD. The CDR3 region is CAINSQTGSTDTQYF. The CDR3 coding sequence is TGTGCCATCAACTCTCAGACAGGTAGCACAGATACGCAGTATTTT.

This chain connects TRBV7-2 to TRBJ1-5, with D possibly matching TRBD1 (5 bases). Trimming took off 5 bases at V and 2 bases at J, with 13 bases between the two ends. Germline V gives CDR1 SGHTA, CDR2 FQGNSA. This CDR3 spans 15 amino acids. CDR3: CASSASGGGNQPQHF. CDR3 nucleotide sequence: TGTGCCAGCAGCGCGTCGGGAGGGGGCAATCAGCCCCAGCATTTT.

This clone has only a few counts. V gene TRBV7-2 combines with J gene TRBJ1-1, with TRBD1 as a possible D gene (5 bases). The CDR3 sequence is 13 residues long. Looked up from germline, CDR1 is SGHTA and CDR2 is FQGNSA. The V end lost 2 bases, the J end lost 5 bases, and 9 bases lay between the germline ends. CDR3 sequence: CASSLQGATEAFF. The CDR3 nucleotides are TGTGCCAGCAGCTTACAAGGGGCAACTGAAGCTTTCTTT.

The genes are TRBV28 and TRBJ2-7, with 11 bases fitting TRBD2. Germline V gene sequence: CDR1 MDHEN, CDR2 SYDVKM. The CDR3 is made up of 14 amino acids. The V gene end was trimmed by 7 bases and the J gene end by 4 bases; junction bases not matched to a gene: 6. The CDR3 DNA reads TGTGCCAGCACCTCCCGGACTAGCGGGTACGAGCAGTACTTC. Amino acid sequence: CASTSRTSGYEQYF.

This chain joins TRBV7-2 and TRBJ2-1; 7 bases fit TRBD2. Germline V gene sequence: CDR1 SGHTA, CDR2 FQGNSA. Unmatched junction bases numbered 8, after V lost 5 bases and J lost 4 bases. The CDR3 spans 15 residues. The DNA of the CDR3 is TGTGCCAGCAGCAGCCGGGGGGACCCGTACAATGAGCAGTTCTTC. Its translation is CASSSRGDPYNEQFF.

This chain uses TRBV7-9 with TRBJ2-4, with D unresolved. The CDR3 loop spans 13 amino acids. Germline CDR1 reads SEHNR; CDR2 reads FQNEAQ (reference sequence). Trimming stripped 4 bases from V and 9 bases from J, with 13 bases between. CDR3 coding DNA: TGTGCCAGCAGCTACGGTCAATCGGGCATTCAGTACTTC. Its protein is CASSYGQSGIQYF.

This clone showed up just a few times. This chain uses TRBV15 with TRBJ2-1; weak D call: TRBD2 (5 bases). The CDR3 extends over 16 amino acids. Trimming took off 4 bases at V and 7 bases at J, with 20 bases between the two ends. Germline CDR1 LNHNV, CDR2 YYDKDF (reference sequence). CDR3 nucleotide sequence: TGTGCCACCAGCACTTATAAGCGAGAGGGCGGGAATGAGCAGTTCTTC. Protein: CATSTYKREGGNEQFF.

The CDR3 region is CASSPGDYGYTF. CDR3 bases: TGCGCCAGCAGCCCAGGGGACTATGGCTACACCTTC. This chain joins TRBV4-3 and TRBJ1-2; a weak D match, TRBD1 (6 bases). Trimming shortened V by 4 bases and J by 3 bases, and 6 bases separated the two germline ends. CDR1 is LGHNA and CDR2 is YSLEER in the germline V gene. The CDR3 has 12 amino acids.

The DNA of the CDR3 is TGCGCCAGCAGCCTCAAAACGGGTTGGGATACGCAGTATTTT. Translation: CASSLKTGWDTQYF. This chain joins TRBV5-1 and TRBJ2-3; no definite D call. Trimming cost V 4 bases and J 6 bases, with 15 bases left between them. In germline, CDR1 is SGHRS, CDR2 YFSETQ. This CDR3 is built from 14 residues.

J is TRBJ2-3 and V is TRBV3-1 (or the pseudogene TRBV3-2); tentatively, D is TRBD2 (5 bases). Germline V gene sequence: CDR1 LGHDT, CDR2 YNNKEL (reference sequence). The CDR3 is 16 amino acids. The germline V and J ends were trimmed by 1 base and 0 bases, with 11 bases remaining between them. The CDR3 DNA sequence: TGTGCCAGCAGCCAAGCGCGCGGGCGCAGCACAGATACGCAGTATTTT. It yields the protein CASSQARGRSTDTQYF.

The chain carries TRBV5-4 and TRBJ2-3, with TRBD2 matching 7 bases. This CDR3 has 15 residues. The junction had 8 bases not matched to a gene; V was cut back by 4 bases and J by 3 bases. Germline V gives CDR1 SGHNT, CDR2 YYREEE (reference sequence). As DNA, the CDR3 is TGTGCCAGCAGCCCGGGACTAACTCAAACAGATACGCAGTATTTT. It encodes CASSPGLTQTDTQYF.

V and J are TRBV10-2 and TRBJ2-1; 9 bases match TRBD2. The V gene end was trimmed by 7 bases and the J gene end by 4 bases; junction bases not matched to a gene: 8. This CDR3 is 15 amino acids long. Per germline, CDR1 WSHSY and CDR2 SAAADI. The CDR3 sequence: CASTRGAGGYNEQFF. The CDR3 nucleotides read TGCGCCAGCACTCGAGGGGCGGGAGGGTACAATGAGCAGTTCTTC.

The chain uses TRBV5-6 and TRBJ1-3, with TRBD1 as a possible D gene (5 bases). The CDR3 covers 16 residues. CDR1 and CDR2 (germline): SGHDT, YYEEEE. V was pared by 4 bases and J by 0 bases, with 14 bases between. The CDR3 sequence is CASSPASGISGNTIYF. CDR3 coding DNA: TGTGCCAGCAGCCCGGCATCAGGGATCTCTGGAAACACCATATATTTT.

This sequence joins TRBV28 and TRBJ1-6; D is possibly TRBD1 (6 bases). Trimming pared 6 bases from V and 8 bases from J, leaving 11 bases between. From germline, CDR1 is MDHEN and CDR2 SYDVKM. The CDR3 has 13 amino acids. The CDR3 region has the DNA TGTGCCAGCAGATACCGACAGGATTCACCCCTCCACTTT. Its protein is CASRYRQDSPLHF.

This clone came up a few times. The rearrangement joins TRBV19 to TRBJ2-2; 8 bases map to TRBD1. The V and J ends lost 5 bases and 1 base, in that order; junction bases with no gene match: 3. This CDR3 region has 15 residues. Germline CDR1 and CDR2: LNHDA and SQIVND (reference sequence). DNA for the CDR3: TGTGCCAGTAGTGCCGGGACAGGGAACACCGGGGAGCTGTTTTTT. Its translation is CASSAGTGNTGELFF.

The CDR3, as DNA: TGTGCCAGTGCCCACCGGGTTAGCGGGAACACCGGGGAGCTGTTTTTT. Translation gives CASAHRVSGNTGELFF. The V and J genes are TRBV19 and TRBJ2-2; the D gene is possibly TRBD2 (6 bases). The length of the CDR3 is 16 residues. Germline V gene data show CDR1 as LNHDA and CDR2 as SQIVND (reference sequence). V was clipped by 8 bases and J by 1 base, with 17 bases between them. The whole variable domain, filled in from reference TRBV19 and TRBJ2-2, reads DGGITQSPKYLFRKEGQNVTLSCEQNLNHDAMYWYRQDPGQGLRLIYYSQIVNDFQKGDIAEGYSVSREKKESFPLTVTSAQKNPTAFYLCASAHRVSGNTGELFFGEGSRLTVL.